These 14 T cell receptor beta chains came from one sample sequenced in a study of blood T cell repertoires in COVID-19. The repertoire was sequenced with immunoSEQ multiplex PCR; TCRdb's copy has only in-frame clones and lacks some. Here the sample spans 200,000 to 250,000 clones, approximately 88% being singletons. Specimen: PBMCs or T cells enriched from blood (not recorded which). Source of these receptors: a woman aged 30 to 39 who had been exposed to COVID-19.

This clone was recorded only once. The chain links TRBV4-1 to TRBJ1-2; D ambiguous. The CDR3 contains 13 residues. The germline V and J ends were trimmed by 1 base and 8 bases, with 11 bases remaining between them. CDR1 is MGHRA and CDR2 is YSYEKL in the germline V gene. CDR3 protein: CASSQVGGNGYTF. The CDR3 DNA is TGCGCCAGCAGCCAAGTCGGAGGGAACGGCTACACCTTC.

The rearrangement uses TRBV28 and TRBJ1-1; a possible D gene is TRBD1 (5 bases). This CDR3 contains 14 residues. V lost 0 bases to trimming and J lost 1 base, with 6 bases between them. Germline CDR1 is MDHEN and CDR2 is SYDVKM. The CDR3 nucleotides read TGTGCCAGCAGTTTATGGGGGGGGAACACTGAAGCTTTCTTT. Protein sequence: CASSLWGGNTEAFF.

The V gene is TRBV28, the J gene TRBJ1-1, with TRBD1 matching 7 bases. The V gene's germline CDR1 is MDHEN and CDR2 SYDVKM. This CDR3 has 15 residues. The V and J ends lost 9 bases and 2 bases, in that order; junction bases with no gene match: 12. As DNA, the CDR3 is TGTGCCAGTGGGACAGATACCTCTCGAAACACTGAAGCTTTCTTT. Its protein is CASGTDTSRNTEAFF.

The chain has TRBV30 and TRBJ1-2; D is ambiguous. Germline V gene sequence: CDR1 GTSNPN, CDR2 SVGIG (reference sequence). The CDR3 is 11 amino acids. Trimming cost V 3 bases and J 8 bases, with 10 bases left between them. The CDR3 DNA reads TGTGCCTGGAGCGGAGGAGGAGGCTACACCTTC. Residues: CAWSGGGGYTF. The variable domain in full, completed from reference TRBV30 and TRBJ1-2, reads SQTIHQWPATLVQPVGSPLSLECTVEGTSNPNLYWYRQAAGRGLQLLFYSVGIGQISSEVPQNLSASRPQDRQFILSSKKLLLSDSGFYLCAWSGGGGYTFGSGTRLTVV.

V gene TRBV4-1 combines with J gene TRBJ1-2; 10 bases fit TRBD1. The trim removed 4 bases at V and 8 bases at J, leaving 1 base unmatched. This CDR3 spans 12 amino acids. CDR1 MGHRA and CDR2 YSYEKL come from the germline V gene. CDR3 bases: TGCGCCAGCAGCCGGACAGGGGGAGGCTACACCTTC. It codes for CASSRTGGGYTF.

Here the CDR3 DNA reads TGTGCCAGCAGCTTAGAGGTCGGGTCTACGCAGCAGTACTTC. It is translated as CASSLEVGSTQQYF. The V gene is TRBV11-1, the J gene TRBJ2-7; D is unclear. Germline V gives CDR1 SGHAT, CDR2 FQDESV (reference sequence). With 1 base removed from V and 8 bases from J, the gap between germline ends came to 15 bases. The CDR3 is made up of 14 amino acids.

As concerns this clone: A much more abundant neighbour one base away suggests this may be a read error. The rearrangement links TRBV10-1 to TRBJ2-3; D is uncertain. Trimming stripped 2 bases from V and 0 bases from J, with 3 bases between. Germline loops: CDR1 WNHNN, CDR2 SYGVQD (reference sequence). The CDR3 has 13 amino acids. CDR3 DNA sequence: TGCGCCAGCAGTGAGACTAGCACAGATACGCAGTATTTT. Its protein is CASSETSTDTQYF.

This chain connects TRBV3-1 (or the pseudogene TRBV3-2) to TRBJ2-7, with D uncertain. CDR3 size: 13 residues. CDR1 and CDR2 from the germline V gene are LGHDT and YNNKEL (reference sequence). V dropped 4 bases and J dropped 4 bases, with 11 bases sitting between them. CDR3 nucleotides: TGTGCCAGCAGCCGGGCTCTTGGGTACGAGCAGTACTTC. This sequence encodes CASSRALGYEQYF.

The genes are TRBV30 and TRBJ2-4, with 7 nucleotides matching TRBD2. V shed 3 bases and J 0 bases; nucleotides not matched to a gene: 5. Looked up from germline, CDR1 is GTSNPN and CDR2 is SVGIG (reference sequence). The CDR3 runs 15 residues. As DNA, the CDR3 is TGTGCCTGGAGGGAGGGAGGGCTAGCCAAAAACATTCAGTACTTC. This translates into CAWREGGLAKNIQYF.

The chain links TRBV19 to TRBJ2-1, with D unresolved. The CDR3 contains 16 residues. Trimming removed 6 bases at V and 5 bases at J, with 20 bases between. Per the germline V gene, CDR1 is LNHDA and CDR2 is SQIVND (reference sequence). CDR3 protein: CASRKLDGALNNEQFF. As DNA, the CDR3 is TGTGCCAGTAGGAAGTTGGATGGAGCTCTAAACAATGAGCAGTTCTTC.

The chain employs TRBV9 and TRBJ2-1; D might be TRBD2 (6 bases). The CDR3 totals 14 residues. Trimming left V 3 bases short and J 7 bases short, with 14 bases between. Looked up from germline, CDR1 is SGDLS and CDR2 is YYNGEE. The CDR3 loop is CASSASTSRNEQFF. The CDR3 DNA follows: TGTGCCAGCAGCGCTAGTACTAGCAGGAATGAGCAGTTCTTC.

This clone was recorded once. The chain couples TRBV19 to TRBJ2-7; 8 positions match TRBD1. The germline V gene has CDR1 LNHDA and CDR2 SQIVND (reference sequence). The CDR3 runs to 15 residues. Losses at the gene ends were 5 bases for V and 5 bases for J; bases not matched to a gene: 11. The DNA of the CDR3 is TGTGCCAGTAGTGGATACAGGGGGGACCACCACGAGCAGTACTTC. It yields the protein CASSGYRGDHHEQYF.

The V gene is TRBV12-3 or TRBV12-4, the J gene TRBJ1-1; no reliable D call. The V end was cut by 4 bases, the J end by 4 bases, with 10 bases between. CDR3 length: 13 residues. The CDR3 protein is CASSYEFPTEAFF. For the CDR3, the DNA is TGTGCCAGCAGTTACGAGTTCCCCACTGAAGCTTTCTTT.

The V call is TRBV10-1, the J call TRBJ2-7; tentatively, D is TRBD2 (5 bases). The CDR3 extends over 14 amino acids. Trimming stripped 5 bases from V and 2 bases from J, with 13 bases between. The germline gives CDR1 WNHNN, CDR2 SYGVQD (reference sequence). CDR3: CASSPDGVPYEQYF. DNA for the CDR3: TGCGCCAGCAGTCCCGACGGGGTACCCTACGAGCAGTACTTC.